These T cell receptor beta chains were read from a single sample in a study of shared clonotypes between healthy human individuals. Repertoires were generated with immunoSEQ multiplex PCR, while TCRdb's copy carries only in-frame clones and drops some. The repertoire holds around 690,000 clones, with around 91% as singletons. Sequenced material: memory CD8+ T cells from PBMCs. These receptors originate from a man aged 18-30 years in good health. Some clones in this sample may be carry-over from other donors' samples. The CDR3 runs from the conserved cysteine through the conserved F or W. Each record gives: CDR3 protein, CDR3 DNA, V gene, clone size, J gene, D gene. A D gene is named only where the DNA matches it firmly. Where a row states a size, it is once, few, many or the class of an expanded clone; other rows omit it.

CASSVDTLGTYEQYF | TGTGCCAGCAGCGTAGATACTCTGGGCACCTACGAGCAGTACTTC | TRBV9 | . | TRBJ2-7 | .
CASSLTGLAYTGELFF | TGTGCCAGCAGCTTAACAGGGCTAGCGTACACCGGGGAGCTGTTTTTT | TRBV7-3 | . | TRBJ2-2 | .
CASSLYSRQGANEQYF | TGTGCCAGCAGCTTATATTCGAGACAGGGGGCTAACGAGCAGTACTTC | TRBV11-2 | . | TRBJ2-7 | TRBD1
CASSLVPGGLYNEQFF | TGTGCCAGCAGCTTAGTTCCCGGCGGCCTCTACAATGAGCAGTTCTTC | TRBV11-2 | . | TRBJ2-1 | .
CASGTGGYGNTIYF | TGTGCCAGCGGGACAGGGGGATATGGAAACACCATATATTTT | TRBV5-4 | . | TRBJ1-3 | TRBD1
CASSSGPGGETQYF | TGTGCCAGCAGCTCGGGACCGGGGGGAGAGACCCAGTACTTC | TRBV7-9 | . | TRBJ2-5 | TRBD2
CASQSYGTSPTGTQYF | TGTGCCAGCCAATCATACGGGACTAGTCCGACTGGTACGCAGTATTTT | TRBV2 | . | TRBJ2-3 | TRBD2
CASSFTPSYEQYF | TGTGCCAGCAGTTTCACCCCCTCCTACGAGCAGTACTTC | TRBV27 | . | TRBJ2-7 | .
CATSRKSGGGSEAFF | TGTGCCACCAGCCGCAAATCAGGGGGCGGGTCTGAAGCTTTCTTT | TRBV15 | . | TRBJ1-1 | TRBD1
CASSMGTGVVGELFF | TGTGCCAGTAGTATGGGGACAGGGGTGGTCGGGGAGCTGTTTTTT | TRBV19 | . | TRBJ2-2 | TRBD1
CSVAGPTGSIDGYTF | TGCAGCGTTGCCGGCCCCACAGGGAGCATAGATGGCTACACCTTC | TRBV29-1 | . | TRBJ1-2 | .
CASRQDGVYEQYF | TGTGCCAGCAGGCAGGACGGGGTCTACGAGCAGTACTTC | TRBV28 | . | TRBJ2-7 | .
CASSLAGVATEAFF | TGTGCCAGCAGCTTGGCCGGGGTGGCCACTGAAGCTTTCTTT | TRBV5-6 | . | TRBJ1-1 | .
CASSLWAGDTEAFF | TGTGCCAGCAGCTTATGGGCTGGGGATACTGAAGCTTTCTTT | TRBV7-3 | . | TRBJ1-1 | .
CASSQAWRQGDAYEQYF | TGCGCCAGCAGCCAAGCGTGGCGGCAGGGGGACGCCTACGAGCAGTACTTC | TRBV4-3 | few | TRBJ2-7 | TRBD1
CASSSTAPPAGAYEQYF | TGTGCCAGCAGCTCTACGGCGCCGCCAGCGGGGGCCTACGAGCAGTACTTC | TRBV7-2 | . | TRBJ2-7 | TRBD2
CASSSFGTVADTQYF | TGTGCCAGCAGCTCATTCGGGACAGTAGCAGATACGCAGTATTTT | TRBV7-3 | . | TRBJ2-3 | TRBD1
CASSQDTRTLAGVYREQFF | TGCGCCAGCAGCCAAGATACACGGACTTTAGCGGGAGTGTACAGGGAGCAGTTCTTC | TRBV4-1 | . | TRBJ2-1 | TRBD2
CASPATRKRGGANVLTF | TGTGCCAGCCCCGCGACTAGGAAAAGGGGGGGGGCCAACGTCCTGACTTTC | TRBV6-7 | . | TRBJ2-6 | .
CASSSDRTGYEKLFF | TGTGCCAGCAGCTCGGACAGGACAGGGTATGAAAAACTGTTTTTT | TRBV7-9 | . | TRBJ1-4 | TRBD1
CASSLLAPREGPYEQYF | TGTGCCAGCAGTTTATTAGCACCACGGGAGGGCCCTTACGAGCAGTACTTC | TRBV27 | . | TRBJ2-7 | TRBD2
CASSSISGGEETQYF | TGTGCCAGCAGCTCAATTTCAGGCGGGGAAGAGACCCAGTACTTC | TRBV11-2 | . | TRBJ2-5 | .
CASSPISGANVLTF | TGTGCCAGCAGCCCGATATCCGGGGCCAACGTCCTGACTTTC | TRBV7-9 | . | TRBJ2-6 | .
CASSFTDREANYGYTF | TGTGCCAGCAGCTTTACCGACAGGGAAGCTAACTATGGCTACACCTTC | TRBV5-5 | . | TRBJ1-2 | TRBD1
CASSLSIYEQYF | TGTGCCAGCAGCTTGTCGATCTACGAGCAGTACTTC | TRBV11-2 | . | TRBJ2-7 | .
CSAETGAYTGELFF | TGCAGCGCCGAGACAGGGGCTTACACCGGGGAGCTGTTTTTT | TRBV29-1 | . | TRBJ2-2 | TRBD1
CASSPLTGFLDIQYF | TGTGCCAGCAGCCCATTGACCGGATTTCTGGACATTCAGTACTTC | TRBV28 | . | TRBJ2-4 | .
CASSLAASGRIDTQYF | TGTGCCAGCAGCCTAGCGGCTAGCGGGAGAATAGATACGCAGTATTTT | TRBV7-9 | . | TRBJ2-3 | TRBD2
CASSESRFSGNTIYF | TGTGCCAGCAGCGAGAGCCGATTCTCTGGAAACACCATATATTTT | TRBV9 | . | TRBJ1-3 | .
CASSGGFVGAPGTEAFF | TGTGCCAGCAGTGGGGGTTTCGTAGGGGCGCCCGGAACTGAAGCTTTCTTT | TRBV25-1 | . | TRBJ1-1 | .
CASSLEAGGPSREQYF | TGTGCCAGCAGCTTAGAGGCGGGAGGGCCATCGCGGGAGCAGTACTTC | TRBV13 | . | TRBJ2-7 | TRBD2
CAISELETPFDEQYF | TGTGCCATCAGTGAGTTAGAGACACCCTTCGACGAGCAGTACTTC | TRBV10-3 | . | TRBJ2-7 | .
CASSFRGMNEKLFF | TGTGCCAGCAGTTTTCGGGGGATGAATGAAAAACTGTTTTTT | TRBV28 | few | TRBJ1-4 | .
CASSLAAGGKKTQYF | TGTGCCAGCAGCCTGGCGGCGGGAGGGAAGAAGACCCAGTACTTC | TRBV25-1 | . | TRBJ2-5 | TRBD2
CASSYRGSGANVLTF | TGTGCCAGCAGTTACCGGGGTTCTGGGGCCAACGTCCTGACTTTC | TRBV6-5 | . | TRBJ2-6 | .
CSVHPQTYTGELFF | TGCAGCGTTCACCCCCAAACCTACACCGGGGAGCTGTTTTTT | TRBV29-1 | . | TRBJ2-2 | .
CASSPTTGFVITGELFF | TGTGCCAGCAGCCCAACTACAGGGTTTGTGATAACCGGGGAGCTGTTTTTT | TRBV7-7 | . | TRBJ2-2 | .